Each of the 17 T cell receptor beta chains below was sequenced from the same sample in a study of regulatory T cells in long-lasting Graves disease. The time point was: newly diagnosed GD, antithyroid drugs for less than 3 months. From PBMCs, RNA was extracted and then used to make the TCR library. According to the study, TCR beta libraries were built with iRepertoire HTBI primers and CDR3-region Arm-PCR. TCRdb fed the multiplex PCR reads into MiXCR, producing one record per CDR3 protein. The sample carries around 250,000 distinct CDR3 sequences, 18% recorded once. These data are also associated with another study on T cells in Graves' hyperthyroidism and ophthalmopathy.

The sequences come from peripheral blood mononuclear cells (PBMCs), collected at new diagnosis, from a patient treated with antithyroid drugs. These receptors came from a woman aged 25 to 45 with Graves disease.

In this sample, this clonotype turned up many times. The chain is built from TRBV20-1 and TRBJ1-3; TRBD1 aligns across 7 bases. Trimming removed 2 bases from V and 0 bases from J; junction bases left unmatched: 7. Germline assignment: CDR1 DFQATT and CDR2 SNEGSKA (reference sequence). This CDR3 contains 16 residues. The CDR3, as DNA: TGCAGTGCTAGAAGTGGGACAGCTATCTCTGGAAACACCATATATTTT. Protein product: CSARSGTAISGNTIYF.

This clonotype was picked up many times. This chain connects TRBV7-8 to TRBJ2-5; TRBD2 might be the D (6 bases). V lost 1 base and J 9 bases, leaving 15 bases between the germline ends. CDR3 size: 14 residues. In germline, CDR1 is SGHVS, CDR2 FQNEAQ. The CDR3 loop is CASSLEGSGWSQYF. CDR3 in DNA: TGTGCCAGCAGCTTAGAGGGTAGCGGTTGGTCCCAGTACTTC.

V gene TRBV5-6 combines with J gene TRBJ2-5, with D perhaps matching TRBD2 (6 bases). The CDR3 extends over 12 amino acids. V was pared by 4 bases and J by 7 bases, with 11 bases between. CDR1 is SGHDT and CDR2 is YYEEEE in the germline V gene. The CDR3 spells CASSRGAGTQYF. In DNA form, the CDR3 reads TGTGCCAGCAGCCGCGGGGCCGGGACCCAGTACTTC.

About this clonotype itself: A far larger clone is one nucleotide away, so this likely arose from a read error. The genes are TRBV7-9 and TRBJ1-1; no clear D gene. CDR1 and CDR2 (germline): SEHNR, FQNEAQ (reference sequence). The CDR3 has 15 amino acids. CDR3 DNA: TGTGCCAGCAGCTTAGCGTACCGGGCGCACACTGAAGCTTTATTT. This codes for CASSLAYRAHTEALF.

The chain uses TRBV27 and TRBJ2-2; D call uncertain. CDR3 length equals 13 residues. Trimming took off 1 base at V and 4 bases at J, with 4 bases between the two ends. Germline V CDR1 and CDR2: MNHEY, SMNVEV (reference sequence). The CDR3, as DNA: TGTGCCAGCAGTTTATTCCTCACCGGGGAGCTGTTTTTT. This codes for CASSLFLTGELFF.

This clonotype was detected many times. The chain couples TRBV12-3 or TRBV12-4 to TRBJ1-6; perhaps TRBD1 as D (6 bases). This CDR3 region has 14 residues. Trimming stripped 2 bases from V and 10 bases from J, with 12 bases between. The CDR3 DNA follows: TGTGCCAGCAGTTTATGGGGGGCAGACTCACCCCTCCACTTT. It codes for CASSLWGADSPLHF.

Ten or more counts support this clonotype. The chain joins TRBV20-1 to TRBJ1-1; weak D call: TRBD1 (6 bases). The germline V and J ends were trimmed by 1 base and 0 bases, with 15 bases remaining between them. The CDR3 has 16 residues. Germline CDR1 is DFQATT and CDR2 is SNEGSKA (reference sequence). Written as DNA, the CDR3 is TGCAGTGCTAGAGTAAACAGGGTCAGTATGAACACTGAAGCTTTCTTT. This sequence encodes CSARVNRVSMNTEAFF.

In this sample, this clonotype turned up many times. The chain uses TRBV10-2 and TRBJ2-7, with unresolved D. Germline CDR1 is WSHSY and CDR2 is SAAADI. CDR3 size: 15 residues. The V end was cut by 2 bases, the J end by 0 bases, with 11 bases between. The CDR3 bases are TGCGCCAGCAGTGAGGTGGCGCTGAGCTCCTACGAGCAGTACTTC. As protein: CASSEVALSSYEQYF.

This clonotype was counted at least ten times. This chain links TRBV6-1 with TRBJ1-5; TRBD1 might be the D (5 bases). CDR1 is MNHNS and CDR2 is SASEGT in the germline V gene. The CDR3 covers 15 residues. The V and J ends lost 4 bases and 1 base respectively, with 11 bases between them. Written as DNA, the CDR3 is TGTGCCAGCAGTGGTTCCCGGGACAGCAATCAGCCCCAGCATTTT. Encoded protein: CASSGSRDSNQPQHF.

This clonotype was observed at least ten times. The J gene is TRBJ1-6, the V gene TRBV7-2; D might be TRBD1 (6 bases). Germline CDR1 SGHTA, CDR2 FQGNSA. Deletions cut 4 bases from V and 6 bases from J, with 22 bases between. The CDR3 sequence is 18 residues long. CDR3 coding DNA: TGTGCCAGCAGCTCCCTAACGGGGGGCAGCTTAACTAATTCACCCCTCCACTTT. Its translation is CASSSLTGGSLTNSPLHF.

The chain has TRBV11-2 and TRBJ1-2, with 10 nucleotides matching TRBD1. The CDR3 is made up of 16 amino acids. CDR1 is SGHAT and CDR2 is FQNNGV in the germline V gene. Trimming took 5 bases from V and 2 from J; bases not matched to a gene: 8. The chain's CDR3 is CASSPDRGIVNYGYTF. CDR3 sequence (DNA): TGTGCCAGCAGCCCGGACAGGGGGATTGTAAACTATGGCTACACCTTC.

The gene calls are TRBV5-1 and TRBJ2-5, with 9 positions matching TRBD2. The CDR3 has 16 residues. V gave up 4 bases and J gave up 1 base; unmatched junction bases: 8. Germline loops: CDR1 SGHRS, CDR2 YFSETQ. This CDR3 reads CASSPKVAGAQETQYF. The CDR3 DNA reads TGCGCCAGCAGCCCCAAGGTAGCGGGGGCCCAAGAGACCCAGTACTTC.

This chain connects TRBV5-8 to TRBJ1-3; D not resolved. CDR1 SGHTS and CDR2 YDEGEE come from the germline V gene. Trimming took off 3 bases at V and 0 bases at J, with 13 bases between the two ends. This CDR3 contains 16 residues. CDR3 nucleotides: TGTGCCAGCAGCTCACAGCGGGGATCCTCTGGAAACACCATATATTTT. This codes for CASSSQRGSSGNTIYF.

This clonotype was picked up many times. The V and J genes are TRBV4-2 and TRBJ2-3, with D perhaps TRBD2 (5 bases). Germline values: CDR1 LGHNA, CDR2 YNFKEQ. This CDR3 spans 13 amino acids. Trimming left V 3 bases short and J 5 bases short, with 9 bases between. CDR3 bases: TGTGCCAGCAGCCAGAGGGCCGGAGATACGCAGTATTTT. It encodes CASSQRAGDTQYF.

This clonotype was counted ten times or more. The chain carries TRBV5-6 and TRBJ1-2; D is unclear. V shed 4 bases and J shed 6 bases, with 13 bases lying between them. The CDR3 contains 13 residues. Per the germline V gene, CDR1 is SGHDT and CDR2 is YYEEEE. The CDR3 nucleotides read TGTGCCAGCAGCCCAACCGGGTGGGATGGCTACACCTTC. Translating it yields CASSPTGWDGYTF.

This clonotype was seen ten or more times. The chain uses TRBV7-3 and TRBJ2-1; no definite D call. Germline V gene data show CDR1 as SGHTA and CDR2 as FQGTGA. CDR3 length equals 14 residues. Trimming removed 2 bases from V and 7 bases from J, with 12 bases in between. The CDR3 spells CASSLGQALNEQFF. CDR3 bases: TGTGCCAGCAGCTTAGGGCAGGCGCTAAATGAGCAGTTCTTC.

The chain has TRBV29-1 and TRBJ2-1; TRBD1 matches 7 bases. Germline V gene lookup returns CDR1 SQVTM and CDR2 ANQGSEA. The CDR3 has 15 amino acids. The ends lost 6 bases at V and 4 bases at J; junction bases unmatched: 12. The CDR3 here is CSVPSTGIFYNEQFF. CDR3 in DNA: TGCAGCGTCCCTTCGACAGGGATCTTTTACAATGAGCAGTTCTTC.